Following are 23 T cell receptor beta chains from one sample sequenced in a study of blood T cell repertoires in COVID-19. Produced via immunoSEQ multiplex PCR; TCRdb's table is partial and in-frame only. This table holds roughly 84,000 clones, over 70% found once. The material sequenced was peripheral blood. Every receptor here comes from a woman in her 50s with acute or convalescent COVID-19.

This clone was picked up one time. The CDR3 reads CASSEAVGQSNQPQHF. The CDR3 DNA reads TGTGCCAGCAGTGAAGCAGTAGGACAGAGCAATCAGCCCCAGCATTTT. V is TRBV6-1 and J is TRBJ1-5; the D gene is possibly TRBD1 (6 bases). CDR1 MNHNS and CDR2 SASEGT come from the germline V gene. The CDR3 runs to 16 residues. V lost 0 bases and J 1 base, leaving 10 bases between the germline ends.

This chain connects TRBV9 to TRBJ1-4; D remains unclear. The length of the CDR3 is 15 residues. The germline CDR1 and CDR2 sequences are SGDLS and YYNGEE. The V end was cut by 4 bases, the J end by 1 base, with 11 bases between. CDR3 region: CASSPLAGTNEKLFF. CDR3 sequence (DNA): TGTGCCAGCAGCCCCCTCGCAGGAACTAATGAAAAACTGTTTTTT.

The chain couples TRBV28 to TRBJ2-7; 8 bases are shared with TRBD1. Germline V gene lookup returns CDR1 MDHEN and CDR2 SYDVKM. The CDR3 spans 15 residues. J was trimmed by 4 bases and V by 6 bases; bases with no gene match: 11. The CDR3 DNA follows: TGTGCCAGCAGCTCAGGTGGGACAGGCGATTACGAGCAGTACTTC. Protein product: CASSSGGTGDYEQYF.

This clone was observed once. V gene TRBV19 combines with J gene TRBJ1-5; weak D call: TRBD1 (6 bases). Trimming took 3 bases from V and 7 from J, leaving 13 bases between them. The germline gives CDR1 LNHDA, CDR2 SQIVND (reference sequence). The CDR3 loop spans 14 amino acids. CDR3 in amino acids: CASSIIQGRQPQHF. CDR3 DNA sequence: TGTGCCAGTAGTATTATACAGGGAAGGCAGCCCCAGCATTTT.

This clone was observed a single time. The chain links TRBV11-3 to TRBJ2-2; a weak D match, TRBD1 (5 bases). The germline CDR1 and CDR2 sequences are SGHNT and YENEEA. This CDR3 has 15 amino acids. V gave up 0 bases and J gave up 5 bases, with 10 bases separating them. The CDR3 sequence: CASSLDGAATGELFF. As DNA, the CDR3 is TGTGCCAGCAGCTTAGATGGGGCAGCAACCGGGGAGCTGTTTTTT.

V gene TRBV27 combines with J gene TRBJ2-3; D is possibly TRBD2 (5 bases). Germline V gene data show CDR1 as MNHEY and CDR2 as SMNVEV (reference sequence). This CDR3 contains 15 residues. With 1 base removed from V and 6 bases from J, the gap between germline ends came to 14 bases. The CDR3 sequence is CASSLYTGRTDTQYF. CDR3 nucleotides: TGTGCCAGCAGTTTATACACGGGCAGGACTGATACGCAGTATTTT.

The chain employs TRBV18 and TRBJ2-1; TRBD2 is a possible D gene (6 bases). The V gene's germline CDR1 is KGHSH and CDR2 LQKENI. V lost 1 base to trimming and J lost 8 bases, with 6 bases between them. CDR3 length: 12 residues. DNA of the CDR3: TGTGCCAGCTCACCACGGGGGGATGAGCAGTTCTTC. This sequence encodes CASSPRGDEQFF.

This sequence joins TRBV18 and TRBJ1-2; 9 bases fit TRBD1. V shed 6 bases and J 5 bases; nucleotides not matched to a gene: 7. This CDR3 comprises 14 residues. Germline CDR1 KGHSH, CDR2 LQKENI. DNA of the CDR3: TGTGCCAGCTCGGGACAGGGAATCCTATATGGCTACACCTTC. The encoded protein is CASSGQGILYGYTF.

The rearrangement uses TRBV19 and TRBJ1-2; perhaps TRBD1 as D (6 bases). V lost 4 bases and J 10 bases, leaving 22 bases between the germline ends. Germline V gene data show CDR1 as LNHDA and CDR2 as SQIVND (reference sequence). The CDR3 is 15 amino acids. For the CDR3, the DNA is TGTGCCAGTAGTACCACCCACCCGTCAGGACAGTCCTACACCTTC. It is translated as CASSTTHPSGQSYTF.

In this sample, this clone turned up once. The chain links TRBV28 to TRBJ2-7; no reliable D call. V lost 3 bases and J 5 bases, leaving 2 bases between the germline ends. Germline loops: CDR1 MDHEN, CDR2 SYDVKM. The length of the CDR3 is 10 residues. The CDR3 here is CASSFNEQYF. The CDR3 coding sequence is TGTGCCAGCAGTTTCAACGAGCAGTACTTC.

V and J are TRBV4-1 and TRBJ1-2, with D unresolved. V was clipped by 3 bases and J by 8 bases, with 16 bases between them. The germline gives CDR1 MGHRA, CDR2 YSYEKL. The CDR3 length is 14 residues. For the CDR3, the DNA is TGCGCCAGCAGCCACTCCCCGGGGTCCGGGGGCTACACCTTC. It encodes CASSHSPGSGGYTF.

V and J are TRBV5-6 and TRBJ1-4, with TRBD1 matching 7 bases. The V gene end was trimmed by 0 bases and the J gene end by 0 bases; junction bases not matched to a gene: 2. CDR1 SGHDT and CDR2 YYEEEE come from the germline V gene. CDR3 length equals 16 residues. CDR3 in DNA: TGTGCCAGCAGCTTGGACAGGGGTGCAACTAATGAAAAACTGTTTTTT. Encoded protein: CASSLDRGATNEKLFF.

The J gene is TRBJ2-7, the V gene TRBV27, with TRBD2 matching over 8 bases. This CDR3 contains 12 residues. Germline assignment: CDR1 MNHEY and CDR2 SMNVEV (reference sequence). Losses at the gene ends were 7 bases for V and 3 bases for J; bases not matched to a gene: 2. As DNA, the CDR3 is TGTGCCAGCATCGGGGGGGACTACGAGCAGTACTTC. This sequence encodes CASIGGDYEQYF.

The chain couples TRBV6-2 or TRBV6-3 to TRBJ2-7, with D perhaps TRBD1 (6 bases). Germline V gene sequence: CDR1 MNHEY, CDR2 SVGEGT. Trimming removed 2 bases from V and 5 bases from J, with 13 bases in between. The CDR3 sequence is 14 residues long. The CDR3 DNA sequence: TGTGCCAGCAGTTACACCAGGAAGGGGGACGAGCAGTACTTC. Its translation is CASSYTRKGDEQYF.

This chain joins TRBV7-8 and TRBJ1-1; maybe TRBD1 (5 bases). CDR3 length equals 16 residues. The V and J ends lost 2 bases and 3 bases respectively, with 16 bases between them. Per germline, CDR1 SGHVS and CDR2 FQNEAQ. The CDR3, as DNA: TGTGCCAGCAGCTTATACTTCCGGGGAGGGGACACTGAAGCTTTCTTT. It translates to CASSLYFRGGDTEAFF.

V is TRBV7-9 and J is TRBJ1-1; D is perhaps TRBD1 (6 bases). The ends were cut back, 2 bases at V and 5 bases at J, with 9 bases in the middle. This CDR3 has 13 amino acids. The germline CDR1 and CDR2 sequences are SEHNR and FQNEAQ (reference sequence). The CDR3 is CASSLLGATEAFF. DNA of the CDR3: TGTGCCAGCAGCTTATTGGGGGCGACTGAAGCTTTCTTT.

This chain joins TRBV3-1 (or the pseudogene TRBV3-2) and TRBJ2-7; D remains unclear. Trimming cost V 5 bases and J 0 bases, with 8 bases left between them. Per the germline V gene, CDR1 is LGHDT and CDR2 is YNNKEL (reference sequence). CDR3 size: 13 residues. CDR3 bases: TGTGCCAGCAGCACATTTCACTCCTACGAGCAGTACTTC. Translation gives CASSTFHSYEQYF.

CDR3 protein: CASSIGGTSPYEQYF. In nucleotides, the CDR3 is TGTGCCAGTAGTATAGGGGGGACATCCCCCTACGAGCAGTACTTC. The V call is TRBV19, the J call TRBJ2-7; TRBD1 is a possible D gene (6 bases). The CDR3 runs to 15 residues. V lost 1 base, J lost 2 bases, and 12 bases lay in between. Per germline, CDR1 LNHDA and CDR2 SQIVND (reference sequence).

The V call is TRBV30, the J call TRBJ1-1; the D gene is possibly TRBD1 (5 bases). V gave up 7 bases and J gave up 7 bases, with 13 bases separating them. Germline CDR1 GTSNPN, CDR2 SVGIG (reference sequence). The CDR3 totals 11 residues. The CDR3 loop is CAYAGRNEAFF. DNA of the CDR3: TGTGCCTACGCGGGACGGAATGAAGCTTTCTTT.

The chain recombines TRBV6-6 with TRBJ2-7, with 11 nucleotides matching TRBD1. V lost 6 bases and J lost 0; bases outside the gene matches: 7. This CDR3 region has 16 residues. CDR1 and CDR2 (germline): MNHNY, SVGAGI (reference sequence). CDR3 residues: CASSRGQGVSSYEQYF. CDR3 DNA sequence: TGTGCCAGCAGCCGGGGACAGGGGGTATCCTCCTACGAGCAGTACTTC.

V and J are TRBV5-1 and TRBJ2-1, with D perhaps matching TRBD1 (7 bases). The CDR3 extends over 17 amino acids. Germline V lookup: CDR1 SGHRS, CDR2 YFSETQ. Trimming took off 2 bases at V and 9 bases at J, with 24 bases between the two ends. The CDR3 DNA follows: TGCGCCAGCAGCTTCCGACAGGGAGGATACGAACTGCGTGAGCAGTTCTTC. Protein: CASSFRQGGYELREQFF.

The rearrangement links TRBV6-5 to TRBJ1-1, with no clear D. Trimming cost V 10 bases and J 7 bases, with 25 bases left between them. The CDR3 loop spans 15 amino acids. CDR1 and CDR2 from the germline V gene are MNHEY and SVGAGI. The CDR3 nucleotides read TGTGCCACCCTTATCCTTTCAGGAGGTAGGAGTGAAGCTTTCTTT. Its protein is CATLILSGGRSEAFF.

A single count supports this clone. The chain is built from TRBV6-5 and TRBJ1-2; 9 positions match TRBD1. Losses at the gene ends were 6 bases for V and 8 bases for J; bases not matched to a gene: 10. The CDR3 is 14 residues long. Germline values: CDR1 MNHEY, CDR2 SVGAGI. Written as DNA, the CDR3 is TGTGCCAGCAGGGGGTCCGGGACAGGGAGCGGCTACACCTTC. This sequence encodes CASRGSGTGSGYTF.